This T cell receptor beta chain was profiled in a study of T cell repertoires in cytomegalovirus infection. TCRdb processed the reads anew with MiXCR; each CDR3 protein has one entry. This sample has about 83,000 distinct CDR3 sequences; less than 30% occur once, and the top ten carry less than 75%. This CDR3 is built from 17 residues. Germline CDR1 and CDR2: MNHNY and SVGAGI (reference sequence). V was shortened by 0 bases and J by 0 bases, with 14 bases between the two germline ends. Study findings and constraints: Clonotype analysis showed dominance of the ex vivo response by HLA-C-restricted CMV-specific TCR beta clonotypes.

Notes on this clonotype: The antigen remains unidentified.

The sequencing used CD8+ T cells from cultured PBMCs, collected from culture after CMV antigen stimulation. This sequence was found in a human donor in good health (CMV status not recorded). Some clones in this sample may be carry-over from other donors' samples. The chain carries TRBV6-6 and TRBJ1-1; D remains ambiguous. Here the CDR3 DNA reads TGTGCCAGCAGTTACTCGAGATCAAAAGGGATGAACACTGAAGCTTTCTTT. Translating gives CASSYSRSKGMNTEAFF.